The 12 T cell receptor beta chains in this list originate from one sample, sequenced in a study of PD-L1 blockade in urothelial cancer. Time point given: peripheral blood 6 weeks after treatment start. The protocol was immunoSEQ multiplex PCR, while the TCRdb copy is restricted to in-frame clones and leaves out a portion. The sample holds under 70,000 clones, about nine tenths seen once. The specimen comprised PBMCs, sampled around atezolizumab (anti-PD-L1) treatment. All receptors derive from a man in his sixties with urothelial cancer.

This clone was picked up many times. The chain is built from TRBV25-1 and TRBJ1-5, with 8 bases lining up with TRBD1. This CDR3 region has 15 residues. Germline V CDR1 and CDR2: MGHDK, SYGVNS. Trimming took 2 bases from V and 4 from J; bases not matched to a gene: 4. This chain's CDR3 is CASSEPGGGNQPQHF. The CDR3 DNA sequence: TGTGCCAGCAGTGAACCAGGGGGCGGTAATCAGCCCCAGCATTTT.

V and J are TRBV18 and TRBJ2-7; TRBD1 might be the D (5 bases). The V end was cut by 4 bases, the J end by 6 bases, with 22 bases between. The CDR3 totals 16 residues. Germline CDR1 is KGHSH and CDR2 is LQKENI. CDR3 bases: TGTGCCAGCTCACAACTAAGTGACAGCCGGGTCTCCGAGCAGTACTTC. Its protein product is CASSQLSDSRVSEQYF.

V gene TRBV2 combines with J gene TRBJ2-5; possible D gene TRBD1, 6 bases. The CDR3 loop spans 14 amino acids. The germline V gene has CDR1 SNHLY and CDR2 FYNNEI. V was cut by 7 bases and J by 0 bases, with 12 bases left in between. The CDR3 protein is CASIPGHNQETQYF. CDR3 sequence (DNA): TGTGCCAGCATCCCGGGACATAACCAAGAGACCCAGTACTTC. Looking up the rest from reference TRBV2 and TRBJ2-5 gives the full variable domain: EPEVTQTPSHQVTQMGQEVILRCVPISNHLYFYWYRQILGQKVEFLVSFYNNEISEKSEIFDDQFSVERPDGSNFTLKIRSTKLEDSAMYFCASIPGHNQETQYFGPGTRLLVL.

V and J are TRBV7-9 and TRBJ1-1, with D perhaps matching TRBD1 (6 bases). CDR1 SEHNR and CDR2 FQNEAQ come from the germline V gene (reference sequence). V was shortened by 3 bases and J by 12 bases, with 17 bases between the two germline ends. The CDR3 totals 13 residues. The DNA of the CDR3 is TGTGCCAGCAGCTTCGACAGGAGGTCGACGACTTTCTTT. Its translation is CASSFDRRSTTFF.

CDR3 in DNA: TGTGCCAGCAGCGTCGGTGCGGGTTCATATCAGCCCCAGCATTTT. Encoded protein: CASSVGAGSYQPQHF. The V gene is TRBV9, the J gene TRBJ1-5; D is unclear. The length of the CDR3 is 15 residues. Trimming pared 2 bases from V and 5 bases from J, leaving 14 bases between. Germline CDR1 reads SGDLS; CDR2 reads YYNGEE.

In this sample, this clone turned up once. CDR3 DNA sequence: TGTGCCTGGAGTGTACGGCTAGCGGCCTACGAGCAGTACTTC. This encodes CAWSVRLAAYEQYF. This rearrangement joins TRBV30 to TRBJ2-7, with 7 positions matching TRBD2. The V segment lost 0 bases and the J segment 2 bases; nucleotides outside the gene matches: 4. Germline V gives CDR1 GTSNPN, CDR2 SVGIG (reference sequence). The CDR3 is made up of 14 amino acids.

This rearrangement joins TRBV5-1 to TRBJ2-1, with TRBD1 identical over 12 bases. The CDR3 covers 15 residues. Losses at the gene ends were 4 bases for V and 5 bases for J; bases not matched to a gene: 4. Germline V gives CDR1 SGHRS, CDR2 YFSETQ. CDR3 region: CASSLGQGAHNEQFF. The DNA for the CDR3 is TGCGCCAGCAGCCTGGGACAGGGGGCCCACAATGAGCAGTTCTTC.

This chain connects TRBV5-1 to TRBJ2-2; 13 bases are shared with TRBD2. J lost 7 bases, V lost 3 bases, and 12 bases had no gene match. CDR3 size: 18 residues. The germline gives CDR1 SGHRS, CDR2 YFSETQ. CDR3 loop: CASSYQAGTSGTGGELFF. DNA for the CDR3: TGCGCCAGCAGCTATCAGGCCGGGACTAGCGGGACCGGCGGGGAGCTGTTTTTT.

This clone was seen a handful of times. CDR3 DNA sequence: TGTGCCAGCAGCCCTAAGCGGGAGGTCGCCCCACACAATGAGCAGTTCTTC. Its translation: CASSPKREVAPHNEQFF. The V gene is TRBV11-2, the J gene TRBJ2-1; TRBD2 matches 9 bases. Looked up from germline, CDR1 is SGHAT and CDR2 is FQNNGV. The CDR3 runs 17 residues. V trimming: 5 bases; J trimming: 5 bases; junction bases outside the gene matches: 13.

There are a few counts of this clone. The chain carries TRBV21-1 and TRBJ1-5; the DNA was not compared with TRBD1, the D call given in the table. TRBV21-1 is designated a pseudogene. The CDR3 is made up of 14 amino acids. The CDR3, as DNA: TGTGCCAGCAGCACTCAGGGCTGCAATCAGCCCCAGCATTTT. Protein sequence: CASSTQGCNQPQHF.

This rearrangement joins TRBV29-1 to TRBJ1-5; D uncertain. Germline V CDR1 and CDR2: SQVTM, ANQGSEA. The V end was cut by 4 bases, the J end by 4 bases, with 11 bases between. The CDR3 runs 13 residues. Here the CDR3 DNA reads TGCAGCGTTGTGTCGGGAGTTAATCAGCCCCAGCATTTT. This gives the protein CSVVSGVNQPQHF.

J is TRBJ1-1 and V is TRBV19; D ambiguous. The CDR3 is 14 residues long. In germline, CDR1 is LNHDA, CDR2 SQIVND (reference sequence). The V end lost 3 bases, the J end lost 5 bases, and 13 bases lay between the germline ends. CDR3 sequence: CASSISVASTEAFF. DNA of the CDR3: TGTGCCAGTAGTATTTCAGTGGCTTCGACTGAAGCTTTCTTT. The variable domain in full, with the rest retrieved from reference TRBV19 and TRBJ1-1, is DGGITQSPKYLFRKEGQNVTLSCEQNLNHDAMYWYRQDPGQGLRLIYYSQIVNDFQKGDIAEGYSVSREKKESFPLTVTSAQKNPTAFYLCASSISVASTEAFFGQGTRLTVV.